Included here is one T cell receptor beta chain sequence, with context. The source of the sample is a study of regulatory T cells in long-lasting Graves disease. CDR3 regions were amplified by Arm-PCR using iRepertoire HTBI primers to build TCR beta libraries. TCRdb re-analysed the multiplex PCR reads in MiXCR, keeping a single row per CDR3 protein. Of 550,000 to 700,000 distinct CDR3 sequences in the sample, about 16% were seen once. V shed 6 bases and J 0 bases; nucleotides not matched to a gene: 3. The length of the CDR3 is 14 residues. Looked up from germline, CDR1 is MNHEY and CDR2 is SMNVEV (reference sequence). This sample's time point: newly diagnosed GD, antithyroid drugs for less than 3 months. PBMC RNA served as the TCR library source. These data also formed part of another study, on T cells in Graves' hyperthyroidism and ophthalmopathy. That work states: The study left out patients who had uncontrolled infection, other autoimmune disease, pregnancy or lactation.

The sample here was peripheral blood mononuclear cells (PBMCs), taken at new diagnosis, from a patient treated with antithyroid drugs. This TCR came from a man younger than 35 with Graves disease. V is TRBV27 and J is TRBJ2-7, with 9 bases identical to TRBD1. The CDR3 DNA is TGTGCCAGCAGAAGGACAGGGGTCTCCTACGAGCAGTACTTC. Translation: CASRRTGVSYEQYF.